This T cell receptor (beta chain) appears in the sequencing data of a study of T cell changes during pregnancy in multiple sclerosis. Measured with immunoSEQ multiplex PCR; TCRdb has only the in-frame clones, and not every one. The sample records over 40,000 clones, roughly 92% being singletons. Material: peripheral blood, obtained in the third trimester of pregnancy. The sequence was obtained from a female donor with multiple sclerosis, enrolled in a pregnancy study.

The CDR3 DNA follows: TGCGCCAGCAGTGCGACAGGGGTGAATGGCTACACCTTC. It encodes CASSATGVNGYTF. V and J are TRBV10-2 and TRBJ1-2; 8 bases fit TRBD1. V was clipped by 4 bases and J by 6 bases; unmatched bases: 4. Per the germline V gene, CDR1 is WSHSY and CDR2 is SAAADI. This CDR3 region has 13 residues.